This TCR beta chain was captured in a study of blood T cells in healthy people across ages. Study-level points and caveats: Estimates drawn from one million T cells were deemed to understate diversity. While age rose, TCR beta diversity per million T cells dropped in a roughly linear way.

Points on this clonotype: Its specificity is unknown.

Primers used in a second PCR of roughly 6 to 11 cycles were a sample-barcoded 5' primer and a J-beta primer mix. Researchers report that each sample yielded at least 3 million CDR3-containing paired-end reads. TCRdb called the 5' RACE reads again in MiXCR, with one record for every CDR3 protein. The sample contains roughly 1.9 million distinct CDR3 sequences, about 39% of which appear only once. The origin of this receptor is a human donor in good health. The sequenced sample was blood.

The CDR3 is CASSSGGLSADTQYF. Written as DNA, the CDR3 is TGTGCCAGCAGTTCGGGTGGGCTAAGCGCAGATACGCAGTATTTT. V and J are TRBV12-3 or TRBV12-4 and TRBJ2-3; no reliable D call. The V and J ends lost 4 bases and 4 bases respectively, with 15 bases between them. This CDR3 is built from 15 residues.